Following are 19 T cell receptor beta chains from one sample sequenced in a study of tumor-infiltrating lymphocytes in primary liver carcinoma. A constant-region primer served to make TCR beta cDNA from roughly 500 ng total RNA. Three nested multiplex PCR rounds, a slightly modified ARM-PCR method, built the TCR beta libraries. A C-beta reverse primer and TRBV1-TRBV30 forward primers served in each of the first two PCR rounds, at ten to eleven cycles apiece. Each CDR3 protein gets one entry after TCRdb re-called the multiplex PCR reads with MiXCR. The profile shows about 180,000 distinct CDR3 sequences, roughly 60% of them singletons. Out of unsorted whole blood came the blood RNA, and germline DNA was extracted as well. Sequencing was done on a sample of peripheral blood. These receptors all stem from a man aged 35 to 55 with primary liver carcinoma and hepatitis B virus infection.

About this clonotype itself: A much larger clone is a single base away; this may be a read error. The chain carries TRBV6-1 and TRBJ2-3; 11 bases line up with TRBD2. The germline gives CDR1 MNHNS, CDR2 SASEGT. The CDR3 is made up of 18 amino acids. J was trimmed by 8 bases and V by 0 bases; bases with no gene match: 13. For the CDR3, the DNA is TGTGCCAGCAGTGAAGCTACTAGCGGGAGTCTTGCCGCAGGTACGCAGTATTTT. Protein: CASSEATSGSLAAGTQYF.

The rearrangement links TRBV4-1 to TRBJ2-2; tentative D call: TRBD2 (6 bases). Trimming removed 4 bases from V and 7 bases from J, with 13 bases in between. The CDR3 is 14 amino acids. Germline CDR1 is MGHRA and CDR2 is YSYEKL. CDR3: CASSPAGRSGELFF. The CDR3 bases are TGCGCCAGCAGCCCAGCAGGGAGGAGCGGGGAGCTGTTTTTT.

The rearrangement links TRBV12-3 or TRBV12-4 to TRBJ2-2; TRBD2 might be the D (7 bases). The CDR3 loop spans 15 amino acids. Trimming stripped 2 bases from V and 4 bases from J, with 11 bases between. The DNA for the CDR3 is TGTGCCAGCAGTTTACGGGGGGCGCGCACCGGGGAGCTGTTTTTT. Its translation: CASSLRGARTGELFF.

In its sample, this clonotype was seen many times. The chain has TRBV11-1 and TRBJ2-7, with a weak D call TRBD2 (8 bases). This CDR3 region has 16 residues. Germline CDR1 SGHAT, CDR2 FQDESV (reference sequence). Trimming stripped 5 bases from V and 5 bases from J, with 22 bases between. CDR3 in DNA: TGTGCCAGCAGCACGTGGGACAGCGGGAGTAGCGACGAGCAGTACTTC. The encoded protein is CASSTWDSGSSDEQYF.

This clonotype occurred once. The chain employs TRBV6-5 and TRBJ1-2, with a possible D match to TRBD1 (5 bases). Germline lookup yields CDR1 MNHEY and CDR2 SVGAGI. The V gene lost 8 bases and the J gene lost 10 bases, with 17 bases spanning the gap. The CDR3 length is 12 residues. Here the CDR3 DNA reads TGTGCCAGCTGTTTCAGGGACGACGACTACACCTTC. As protein: CASCFRDDDYTF.

This chain uses TRBV4-1 with TRBJ1-1; D ambiguous. Trimming removed 2 bases at V and 7 bases at J, with 20 bases between. Germline CDR1 is MGHRA and CDR2 is YSYEKL. CDR3 length equals 16 residues. CDR3 sequence reads: CASSQRFAAFAREAFF. The CDR3 DNA reads TGCGCCAGCAGCCAAAGGTTTGCCGCCTTCGCGCGTGAAGCTTTCTTT.

This clonotype was detected a few times. This chain connects TRBV12-3 or TRBV12-4 to TRBJ2-1; the D is unclear. The V end was cut by 8 bases, the J end by 0 bases, with 17 bases between. This CDR3 is built from 16 residues. CDR3 sequence reads: CASSVLGRPSYNEQFF. The CDR3 DNA sequence: TGTGCCAGCTCAGTTTTAGGCAGACCCTCCTACAATGAGCAGTTCTTC.

The V and J genes are TRBV6-1 and TRBJ1-1; no firm D call. Germline assignment: CDR1 MNHNS and CDR2 SASEGT. The CDR3 is 13 amino acids. Trimming cost V 6 bases and J 3 bases, with 11 bases left between them. CDR3 in amino acids: CASSWTEDTEAFF. The CDR3, as DNA: TGTGCCAGCAGCTGGACGGAGGACACTGAAGCTTTCTTT.

A remark on this clonotype: This may arise from a read error, as a much more abundant clone is one base away. The chain links TRBV6-1 to TRBJ1-1; D is possibly TRBD1 (5 bases). CDR3 size: 14 residues. V was cut by 10 bases and J by 2 bases, with 17 bases left in between. Germline V CDR1 and CDR2: MNHNS, SASEGT. CDR3 nucleotide sequence: TGTGCCACAAGATCGGGGGTTGTAAACACTGAAGCTTTCTTT. Protein sequence: CATRSGVVNTEAFF.

In regard to this clonotype: The germline gene is not matched at one end of the junction; a read error may be the cause. The CDR3: CNAGSGVDYGYTF. In DNA form, the CDR3 reads TGTAACGCCGGATCAGGGGTAGACTATGGCTACACCTTC. The chain has TRBV29-1 and TRBJ1-2, with D possibly TRBD1 on 6 matching bases. The CDR3 spans 13 residues. CDR1 SQVTM and CDR2 ANQGSEA come from the germline V gene.

The V and J genes are TRBV28 and TRBJ2-5; D remains unclear. The CDR3 covers 13 residues. Germline V lookup: CDR1 MDHEN, CDR2 SYDVKM. Trimming took off 2 bases at V and 0 bases at J, with 4 bases between the two ends. The CDR3 sequence is CASSLANQETQYF. CDR3 in DNA: TGTGCCAGCAGTTTAGCTAACCAAGAGACCCAGTACTTC.

A remark on this clonotype: With a much larger clone just one base away, this may be a read error. The genes are TRBV11-2 and TRBJ2-3; 8 bases match TRBD2. Germline V CDR1 and CDR2: SGHAT, FQNNGV. The CDR3 runs 17 residues. Trimming cost V 4 bases and J 5 bases; bases outside gene matches: 14. The CDR3 sequence: CASSSLAKREGLDTQYF. In nucleotides, the CDR3 is TGTGCCAGCAGCTCCCTCGCGAAACGGGAGGGCCTAGATACGCAGTATTTT.

This clonotype was detected only a few times. This chain links TRBV13 with TRBJ1-1; 7 bases match TRBD1. V lost 4 bases and J lost 3; bases outside the gene matches: 5. This CDR3 region has 14 residues. CDR1 is PRHDT and CDR2 is FYEKMQ in the germline V gene (reference sequence). The CDR3 nucleotides are TGTGCCAGCAGCTCCATGACAGGGCACACTGAAGCTTTCTTT. Translation gives CASSSMTGHTEAFF.

The chain couples TRBV11-2 to TRBJ2-7, with 7 bases lining up with TRBD1. Looked up from germline, CDR1 is SGHAT and CDR2 is FQNNGV. With V trimmed by 8 bases and J by 1 base, 11 bases remained unmatched. This CDR3 spans 15 amino acids. In nucleotides, the CDR3 is TGTGCCAGCTCGACATCCGGGACAGCTTCCTACGAGCAGTACTTC. This codes for CASSTSGTASYEQYF.

This chain joins TRBV30 and TRBJ2-6; possibly TRBD1 for D (6 bases). Per germline, CDR1 GTSNPN and CDR2 SVGIG (reference sequence). Trimming took 7 bases from V and 4 from J, leaving 14 bases between them. The CDR3 extends over 14 amino acids. CDR3 region: CASLRTDGANVLTF. DNA for the CDR3: TGTGCCTCCTTACGGACAGACGGGGCCAACGTCCTGACTTTC.

V usage is TRBV7-8 and J usage is TRBJ2-7; no reliable D call. From germline, CDR1 is SGHVS and CDR2 FQNEAQ. The V end lost 5 bases, the J end lost 5 bases, and 13 bases lay between the germline ends. This CDR3 spans 13 amino acids. The CDR3 spells CASSIPRSDEQYF. The DNA for the CDR3 is TGTGCCAGCAGCATACCAAGGTCGGACGAGCAGTACTTC.

This clonotype is a singleton in its sample. The rearrangement links TRBV4-2 to TRBJ1-4; a weak D match, TRBD1 (5 bases). Trimming stripped 1 base from V and 7 bases from J, with 19 bases between. Germline loops: CDR1 LGHNA, CDR2 YNFKEQ. CDR3 length: 17 amino acids. The CDR3 sequence: CASSQGPVGGVGEKLFF. CDR3 nucleotide sequence: TGTGCCAGCAGCCAAGGTCCCGTCGGGGGGGTCGGTGAAAAACTGTTTTTT.

In this sample, this clonotype turned up once. This could be a read error, since a much larger clone is one nucleotide away. CDR3 region: CVSSEATSGSLAADTQYF. The CDR3 nucleotides are TGTGTCAGCAGTGAAGCTACTAGCGGGAGTCTTGCCGCAGATACGCAGTATTTT. The chain carries TRBV6-5 and TRBJ2-3; 11 bases map to TRBD2. CDR1 is MNHEY, CDR2 SVGAGI, per germline. The CDR3 contains 18 residues.

To note about this clonotype: This may be a read error: a much more frequent sequence differs by one nucleotide. The V call is TRBV6-2 or TRBV6-3, the J call TRBJ2-3; either TRBD1 or TRBD2 may fit D (5 bases each). This CDR3 has 14 amino acids. Germline V gene data show CDR1 as MNHEY and CDR2 as SVGEGT. As DNA, the CDR3 is TGTGCCAGCGGTTACCCGGGGACCACAGATACGCAGTATTTT. It yields the protein CASGYPGTTDTQYF.